Shown below are 10 T cell receptor beta chains from a single sample sequenced in a study of blood T cell repertoires in COVID-19. Sequenced by immunoSEQ multiplex PCR; TCRdb stores in-frame clones only, minus some. Among 110,000 or so clones, around 79% were seen once, and the ten largest hold under 3%. The source material was peripheral blood. These receptors all come from a man between 50 and 59 years old with acute or convalescent COVID-19.

This clone was recorded once. The chain recombines TRBV28 with TRBJ1-4, with a possible D match to TRBD1 (6 bases). V was cut by 11 bases and J by 7 bases, with 17 bases left in between. CDR1 and CDR2 (germline): MDHEN, SYDVKM. The CDR3 covers 13 residues. CDR3 sequence reads: CAVWTARSEKLFF. CDR3 bases: TGTGCCGTCTGGACAGCGAGGAGTGAAAAACTGTTTTTT.

With regard to this clone: This CDR3 is also generated by other DNA sequences in the sample. The V call is TRBV11-3, the J call TRBJ2-1, with D possibly being TRBD1 (5 bases). The V end was cut by 3 bases, the J end by 7 bases, with 7 bases between. The CDR3 covers 12 residues. The germline CDR1 and CDR2 sequences are SGHNT and YENEEA. The CDR3 DNA is TGTGCCAGCAGCTTGGCAGGGAATGAGCAGTTCTTC. Its translation: CASSLAGNEQFF.

The chain couples TRBV6-5 to TRBJ1-2; D possibly corresponds to TRBD1 (6 bases). CDR3 length: 12 amino acids. The V and J ends lost 2 bases and 7 bases respectively, with 8 bases between them. Germline V lookup: CDR1 MNHEY, CDR2 SVGAGI. CDR3: CASSYRGSGYTF. For the CDR3, the DNA is TGTGCCAGCAGTTACAGGGGGTCTGGCTACACCTTC.

The chain links TRBV27 to TRBJ1-1; D is unresolved. V dropped 6 bases and J dropped 1 base, with 12 bases sitting between them. The CDR3 covers 14 residues. Germline CDR1 and CDR2: MNHEY and SMNVEV (reference sequence). The CDR3 region is CASSAPGENTEAFF. CDR3 coding DNA: TGTGCCAGCAGCGCTCCGGGAGAGAACACTGAAGCTTTCTTT.

This clone came up once. The V gene is TRBV4-1, the J gene TRBJ1-1; TRBD1 matches 10 bases. J lost 3 bases, V lost 2 bases, and 12 bases had no gene match. CDR3 length equals 18 residues. In germline, CDR1 is MGHRA, CDR2 YSYEKL. CDR3 protein: CASSQWGQGYVFDTEAFF. The DNA for the CDR3 is TGCGCCAGCAGCCAATGGGGACAGGGGTATGTGTTCGACACTGAAGCTTTCTTT.

CDR3 DNA sequence: TGCGCCAGCAGCCCGGACAGGGGACTCATGAACACTGAAGCTTTCTTT. Protein sequence: CASSPDRGLMNTEAFF. This chain connects TRBV5-1 to TRBJ1-1; 9 bases align to TRBD1. Germline trimming cut 4 bases from V and 0 bases from J; bases unmatched to any gene: 7. There are 16 residues in the CDR3. In germline, CDR1 is SGHRS, CDR2 YFSETQ.

The V and J genes are TRBV6-5 and TRBJ1-4, with 7 bases matching TRBD1. Germline values: CDR1 MNHEY, CDR2 SVGAGI. This CDR3 is 14 amino acids long. Germline trimming cut 10 bases from V and 0 bases from J; bases unmatched to any gene: 5. The CDR3 loop reads CATGTVTTNEKLFF. DNA for the CDR3: TGTGCCACCGGGACAGTCACAACTAATGAAAAACTGTTTTTT.

The CDR3 sequence: CASSARGPDQPQHF. CDR3 nucleotide sequence: TGTGCCAGCAGCGCCAGGGGCCCCGATCAGCCCCAGCATTTT. The J gene is TRBJ1-5, the V gene TRBV7-9; weak D call: TRBD1 (6 bases). The V gene lost 5 bases and the J gene lost 5 bases, with 13 bases spanning the gap. Per germline, CDR1 SEHNR and CDR2 FQNEAQ (reference sequence). CDR3 length: 14 residues.

The genes are TRBV7-9 and TRBJ2-2; a weak D match, TRBD1 (6 bases). CDR1 SEHNR and CDR2 FQNEAQ come from the germline V gene (reference sequence). The V end lost 2 bases, the J end lost 5 bases, and 12 bases lay between the germline ends. This CDR3 region has 15 residues. CDR3 amino acids: CASSLRGIRTGELFF. The CDR3 coding sequence is TGTGCCAGCAGCTTAAGGGGGATTAGAACCGGGGAGCTGTTTTTT.

The chain carries TRBV4-2 and TRBJ1-6; TRBD1 matches at 7 bases. This CDR3 is built from 15 residues. Trimming took 4 bases from V and 5 from J; bases not matched to a gene: 5. CDR1 is LGHNA and CDR2 is YNFKEQ in the germline V gene. Here the CDR3 DNA reads TGTGCCAGCAGCCGAAGGGACAGAAATAATTCACCCCTCCACTTT. Its translation is CASSRRDRNNSPLHF.